This TCR beta chain originates from a study of T-cell reconstitution after alpha-beta-depleted transplantation in children. The CDR3 spans 14 residues. Trimming took 2 bases from V and 3 from J, leaving 8 bases between them. Germline V gene lookup returns CDR1 MDHEN and CDR2 SYDVKM. Unique molecular identifiers featured in how the TCRbeta library was prepared. TCRdb analysed the PCR reads with MiXCR anew, one entry per CDR3 protein. The table shows approximately 520,000 distinct CDR3 sequences, with 30% to 35% occurring only once. The rearrangement uses TRBV28 and TRBJ2-4; weak D call: TRBD1 (5 bases). Sample: PBMCs from the stem cell graft donor, taken from the stem cell graft. The receptor was derived from a human donor who donated a stem cell graft to a child with aplastic anemia. In nucleotides, the CDR3 is TGTGCCAGCAGTTTAAGGGGTCTCAAAAACATTCAGTACTTC. It encodes CASSLRGLKNIQYF.